This T cell receptor (beta chain) was found in a study of blood T cells in healthy people across ages. Study-wide results and caveats: Naive CD4+ cells and diversity were both higher in long-lived donors than in aged donors. The study could not conclusively compare naive and antigen-experienced cells, given its unsorted PBMCs.

The use of a sample-barcoded 5' primer and a J-beta primer mix characterized a second PCR of roughly 6 to 11 cycles. TCRdb re-called the 5' RACE reads with MiXCR, one entry per CDR3 protein. This table holds some 920,000 distinct CDR3 sequences, about 51% found once. Regarding this clonotype: Antigen unknown. The DNA is omitted, as the CDR3 cannot be located on it reliably, and the CDR3 follows TCRdb's listing.

The CDR3 totals 13 residues, both ends included. Sequencing was carried out using blood. The receptor's source is a woman aged 55-75 years in good health. The V and J genes are TRBV12-3 or TRBV12-4 and TRBJ2-5. The CDR3 spells CASSSSFLETQYF.